The 30 T cell receptor beta chains in this list originate from one sample, sequenced in a study of sequential checkpoint blockade in melanoma. Data came from immunoSEQ multiplex PCR; TCRdb stores just in-frame clones and leaves some out. The sample holds fewer than 8,500 clones, around three quarters seen once. Treatment here: randomized to nivolumab then ipilimumab (arm A) or the reverse (arm B). The material was CD8+ T cells sorted from blood (inferred from file names), obtained from a patient given nivolumab and ipilimumab in sequence. The receptors stem from a human donor with melanoma.

The rearrangement links TRBV7-6 to TRBJ2-7; 9 bases are a match to TRBD2. The CDR3 extends over 15 amino acids. The trim removed 5 bases at V and 0 bases at J, leaving 5 bases unmatched. Germline V gene sequence: CDR1 SGHVS, CDR2 FNYEAQ. The CDR3 coding sequence is TGTGCCAGCAGCATTACTAGCGGGCCCTCCTACGAGCAGTACTTC. It yields the protein CASSITSGPSYEQYF.

The V gene is TRBV6-5, the J gene TRBJ2-7; D is perhaps TRBD2 (6 bases). The CDR3 contains 16 residues. The V and J ends lost 0 bases and 0 bases respectively, with 12 bases between them. CDR1 and CDR2 from the germline V gene are MNHEY and SVGAGI. The CDR3 loop is CASSYSGEEHSYEQYF. The DNA for the CDR3 is TGTGCCAGCAGTTACTCGGGGGAGGAGCACTCCTACGAGCAGTACTTC.

The J gene is TRBJ1-5, the V gene TRBV5-8; weak D call: TRBD1 (5 bases). Trimming took off 5 bases at V and 2 bases at J, with 14 bases between the two ends. Looked up from germline, CDR1 is SGHTS and CDR2 is YDEGEE. This CDR3 region has 15 residues. CDR3 in amino acids: CASRLVRAGNQPQHF. CDR3 DNA sequence: TGTGCCAGCAGGCTAGTCAGGGCGGGCAATCAGCCCCAGCATTTT.

The chain combines TRBV7-3 with TRBJ2-7, with 10 bases matching TRBD2. CDR1 is SGHTA and CDR2 is FQGTGA in the germline V gene. The CDR3 has 16 amino acids. Trimming removed 3 bases from V and 3 bases from J; junction bases left unmatched: 8. As DNA, the CDR3 is TGTGCCAGCAGCTTGAGCGGGAGGGCCGAGGACTACGAGCAGTACTTC. The encoded protein is CASSLSGRAEDYEQYF.

This clone came up a few times. The chain joins TRBV5-8 to TRBJ2-6; TRBD1 agrees at 7 bases. V dropped 4 bases and J dropped 0; count of bases not matched to a gene: 4. The germline V gene encodes CDR1 SGHTS and CDR2 YDEGEE. The CDR3 contains 16 residues. Written as DNA, the CDR3 is TGTGCCAGCAGCCGGGACAGCTACTCTGGGGCCAACGTCCTGACTTTC. Translated, it gives CASSRDSYSGANVLTF. Supplemented by reference TRBV5-8 and TRBJ2-6, the full variable domain reads EAGVTQSPTHLIKTRGQQATLRCSPISGHTSVYWYQQALGLGLQFLLWYDEGEERNRGNFPPRFSGRQFPNYSSELNVNALELEDSALYLCASSRDSYSGANVLTFGAGSRLTVL.

This chain links TRBV7-6 with TRBJ1-5, with 7 bases lining up with TRBD1. The CDR3 sequence is 16 residues long. Germline V gene data show CDR1 as SGHVS and CDR2 as FNYEAQ. The ends lost 5 bases at V and 3 bases at J; junction bases unmatched: 10. The CDR3 sequence: CASSPGTEGDNQPQHF. The CDR3 coding sequence is TGTGCCAGCAGCCCCGGGACAGAGGGGGACAATCAGCCCCAGCATTTT. Together with reference TRBV7-6 and TRBJ1-5, the CDR3 gives the full variable domain: GAGVSQSPRYKVTKRGQDVALRCDPISGHVSLYWYRQALGQGPEFLTYFNYEAQQDKSGLPNDRFSAERPEGSISTLTIQRTEQRDSAMYRCASSPGTEGDNQPQHFGDGTRLSIL.

This chain connects TRBV19 to TRBJ2-7; TRBD2 matches at 13 bases. This CDR3 is 15 amino acids long. V was pared by 5 bases and J by 2 bases, with 3 bases of the junction left unmatched. Germline lookup yields CDR1 LNHDA and CDR2 SQIVND (reference sequence). CDR3 protein: CASSAGLAGTYEQYF. Written as DNA, the CDR3 is TGTGCCAGTAGTGCGGGACTAGCGGGAACCTACGAGCAGTACTTC.

The chain links TRBV2 to TRBJ1-5; D not certain. The CDR3 length is 15 residues. The ends were cut back, 0 bases at V and 4 bases at J, with 10 bases in the middle. The V gene's germline CDR1 is SNHLY and CDR2 FYNNEI. DNA for the CDR3: TGTGCCAGCAGTGAAGCTTCGGGAGGGAATCAGCCCCAGCATTTT. It encodes CASSEASGGNQPQHF.

Regarding this clone: Germline is not matched at one junction end, which may reflect a read error. Other DNA variants within this sample encode the same CDR3. The V and J genes are TRBV27 and TRBJ1-2, with D perhaps matching TRBD1 (6 bases). Germline V CDR1 and CDR2: MNHEY, SMNVEV (reference sequence). This CDR3 region has 14 residues. CDR3 protein: CASRTGHRNYGYTF. The CDR3, as DNA: TGCGCCAGCCGCACGGGACACCGCAACTATGGCTACACCTTC.

The CDR3 loop reads CASSHLQGTNYGYTF. The CDR3 DNA is TGTGCCAGCAGCCATCTACAGGGCACTAACTATGGCTACACCTTC. This chain connects TRBV14 to TRBJ1-2, with D perhaps TRBD1 (6 bases). Germline-derived CDR1 and CDR2 are SGHDN and FVKESK. V was trimmed by 3 bases and J by 0 bases, leaving 11 bases between them. This CDR3 is built from 15 residues. The full variable domain, its missing parts supplied by reference TRBV14 and TRBJ1-2, is EAGVTQFPSHSVIEKGQTVTLRCDPISGHDNLYWYRRVMGKEIKFLLHFVKESKQDESGMPNNRFLAERTGGTYSTLKVQPAELEDSGVYFCASSHLQGTNYGYTFGSGTRLTVV.

This clone appeared a few times. The chain couples TRBV28 to TRBJ2-1; 7 bases line up with TRBD2. The CDR3 covers 16 residues. Germline CDR1 reads MDHEN; CDR2 reads SYDVKM. The V and J ends lost 6 bases and 0 bases, in that order; junction bases with no gene match: 8. The CDR3 sequence: CASRKPSGDSYNEQFF. CDR3 nucleotide sequence: TGTGCCAGCAGAAAACCTAGCGGTGACTCCTACAATGAGCAGTTCTTC.

The CDR3 reads CASSFRGHEQYF. CDR3 DNA sequence: TGTGCCAGCAGCTTTAGGGGCCACGAGCAGTACTTC. This chain joins TRBV7-2 and TRBJ2-5, with D possibly TRBD1 on 5 matching bases. The J call is in doubt because the DNA end fits TRBJ2-7 better. The CDR3 runs to 12 residues. CDR1 and CDR2 (germline): SGHTA, FQGNSA.

The gene calls are TRBV19 and TRBJ2-3; D is unresolved. Trimming pared 6 bases from V and 0 bases from J, leaving 10 bases between. Germline CDR1 is LNHDA and CDR2 is SQIVND (reference sequence). This CDR3 has 14 amino acids. Here the CDR3 reads CASSLLLSTDTQYF. CDR3 DNA: TGTGCCAGTAGCCTACTTCTCAGCACAGATACGCAGTATTTT. Full variable domain (outside the CDR3, taken from reference TRBV19 and TRBJ2-3): DGGITQSPKYLFRKEGQNVTLSCEQNLNHDAMYWYRQDPGQGLRLIYYSQIVNDFQKGDIAEGYSVSREKKESFPLTVTSAQKNPTAFYLCASSLLLSTDTQYFGPGTRLTVL.

This chain joins TRBV10-3 and TRBJ1-2; no reliable D call. In germline, CDR1 is ENHRY, CDR2 SYGVKD. This CDR3 has 14 amino acids. V was pared by 0 bases and J by 5 bases, with 10 bases between. The CDR3 nucleotides are TGTGCCATCAGTGAGTCGAAGCTTACTTATGGCTACACCTTC. Residues: CAISESKLTYGYTF.

The chain has TRBV19 and TRBJ2-1, with unresolved D. Trimming took 3 bases from V and 2 from J, leaving 11 bases between them. There are 15 residues in the CDR3. From germline, CDR1 is LNHDA and CDR2 SQIVND (reference sequence). The CDR3 nucleotides read TGTGCCAGTAGTATTGCAGCGTCAACCTACAATGAGCAGTTCTTC. Residues: CASSIAASTYNEQFF.

In its sample, this clone was seen a few times. The chain couples TRBV19 to TRBJ2-2; 8 bases fit TRBD1. V lost 4 bases to trimming and J lost 8 bases; unmatched junction nucleotides: 3. CDR3 size: 13 residues. CDR1 and CDR2 (germline): LNHDA, SQIVND (reference sequence). The CDR3 loop reads CASSRQGPGELFF. The CDR3 DNA is TGTGCCAGTAGTAGACAGGGGCCGGGGGAGCTGTTTTTT. The full variable domain, rest sourced from reference TRBV19 and TRBJ2-2, is DGGITQSPKYLFRKEGQNVTLSCEQNLNHDAMYWYRQDPGQGLRLIYYSQIVNDFQKGDIAEGYSVSREKKESFPLTVTSAQKNPTAFYLCASSRQGPGELFFGEGSRLTVL.

This chain connects TRBV7-9 to TRBJ1-2; tentative D call: TRBD1 (6 bases). Germline lookup yields CDR1 SEHNR and CDR2 FQNEAQ (reference sequence). Trimming stripped 1 base from V and 0 bases from J, with 15 bases between. The CDR3 runs 17 residues. CDR3 in amino acids: CASSLGAGALANYGYTF. The DNA for the CDR3 is TGTGCCAGCAGCTTAGGGGCAGGGGCGTTAGCTAACTATGGCTACACCTTC.

The chain links TRBV19 to TRBJ1-5, with D hard to call. CDR3 size: 13 residues. V dropped 4 bases and J dropped 4 bases, with 8 bases sitting between them. In germline, CDR1 is LNHDA, CDR2 SQIVND (reference sequence). The CDR3 is CASSNRGNQPQHF. The CDR3 DNA reads TGTGCCAGTAGTAACCGGGGAAATCAGCCCCAGCATTTT. Drawing the rest from reference TRBV19 and TRBJ1-5, the complete variable domain is DGGITQSPKYLFRKEGQNVTLSCEQNLNHDAMYWYRQDPGQGLRLIYYSQIVNDFQKGDIAEGYSVSREKKESFPLTVTSAQKNPTAFYLCASSNRGNQPQHFGDGTRLSIL.

The J gene is TRBJ1-2, the V gene TRBV7-9; the match to TRBD1 covers 8 bases. Germline V CDR1 and CDR2: SEHNR, FQNEAQ (reference sequence). This CDR3 is 15 amino acids long. The ends lost 4 bases at V and 4 bases at J; junction bases unmatched: 8. In DNA form, the CDR3 reads TGTGCCAGCAGCTCACCAGGGGGCAGCCGCTATGGCTACACCTTC. It encodes CASSSPGGSRYGYTF.

The chain links TRBV25-1 to TRBJ1-2, with TRBD1 matching over 9 bases. V lost 5 bases and J lost 3; bases outside the gene matches: 7. Germline CDR1 reads MGHDK; CDR2 reads SYGVNS. CDR3 length equals 15 residues. DNA for the CDR3: TGTGCCAGCAGTCAAACCGGGACAGGGTACTATGGCTACACCTTC. It yields the protein CASSQTGTGYYGYTF.

This chain links TRBV5-6 with TRBJ2-1, with D hard to call. V lost 4 bases, J lost 3 bases, and 5 bases lay in between. The CDR3 is 12 residues long. CDR1 is SGHDT and CDR2 is YYEEEE in the germline V gene. Here the CDR3 reads CASSRDYNEQFF. The DNA of the CDR3 is TGTGCCAGCAGCCGAGACTACAATGAGCAGTTCTTC. Looking up the rest from reference TRBV5-6 and TRBJ2-1 gives the full variable domain: DAGVTQSPTHLIKTRGQQVTLRCSPKSGHDTVSWYQQALGQGPQFIFQYYEEEERQRGNFPDRFSGHQFPNYSSELNVNALLLGDSALYLCASSRDYNEQFFGPGTRLTVL.

In this sample, this clone is medium-sized. V and J are TRBV7-9 and TRBJ2-7; D call uncertain. Per the germline V gene, CDR1 is SEHNR and CDR2 is FQNEAQ (reference sequence). V was pared by 7 bases and J by 2 bases, with 12 bases between. The CDR3 length is 13 residues. The CDR3 DNA reads as TGTGCCAGCAATCACATTGATACCTACGAGCAGTACTTC. Encoded protein: CASNHIDTYEQYF.

V is TRBV6-5 and J is TRBJ2-5; 7 positions match TRBD1. Germline V gene data show CDR1 as MNHEY and CDR2 as SVGAGI. The CDR3 sequence is 15 residues long. J gave up 5 bases and V 7 bases, and 13 bases lay outside the gene matches. CDR3 amino acids: CASTLTYRGGETQYF. CDR3 DNA: TGTGCCAGCACCTTGACATACAGGGGCGGGGAGACCCAGTACTTC.

The V call is TRBV27, the J call TRBJ2-7; 9 bases line up with TRBD1. Germline V gene data show CDR1 as MNHEY and CDR2 as SMNVEV (reference sequence). The CDR3 spans 14 residues. V lost 6 bases to trimming and J lost 4 bases; unmatched junction nucleotides: 7. The CDR3 DNA sequence: TGTGCCAGCAGCCGAGACAGGGGGGTATACGAGCAGTACTTC. This translates into CASSRDRGVYEQYF.

V and J are TRBV6-5 and TRBJ2-7, with D unresolved. The CDR3 has 15 amino acids. The germline V gene has CDR1 MNHEY and CDR2 SVGAGI. The V end was cut by 0 bases, the J end by 3 bases, with 12 bases between. The CDR3 protein is CASSYSTTPVYEQYF. As DNA, the CDR3 is TGTGCCAGCAGTTACTCGACGACACCTGTCTACGAGCAGTACTTC.

The V call is TRBV19, the J call TRBJ1-5; D unclear. Germline-derived CDR1 and CDR2 are LNHDA and SQIVND (reference sequence). The CDR3 length is 15 residues. V gave up 0 bases and J gave up 9 bases, with 15 bases separating them. This chain's CDR3 is CASSIEFSNLVPQHF. The CDR3, as DNA: TGTGCCAGTAGTATAGAGTTCAGCAATCTAGTGCCCCAGCATTTT. Using reference TRBV19 and TRBJ1-5 for the parts outside the CDR3, the full variable domain is DGGITQSPKYLFRKEGQNVTLSCEQNLNHDAMYWYRQDPGQGLRLIYYSQIVNDFQKGDIAEGYSVSREKKESFPLTVTSAQKNPTAFYLCASSIEFSNLVPQHFGDGTRLSIL.

This clone has a handful of counts. This sequence joins TRBV4-2 and TRBJ2-7, with D maybe TRBD1 (6 bases). The CDR3 contains 14 residues. Germline V gene sequence: CDR1 LGHNA, CDR2 YNFKEQ. Trimming shortened V by 5 bases and J by 5 bases, and 16 bases separated the two germline ends. The CDR3 region is CASSLSGAPHEQYF. The DNA for the CDR3 is TGTGCCAGCAGCTTGTCAGGGGCGCCCCACGAGCAGTACTTC.

V gene TRBV27 combines with J gene TRBJ1-5; a possible D gene is TRBD1 (5 bases). CDR1 and CDR2 (germline): MNHEY, SMNVEV (reference sequence). The CDR3 is 14 residues long. V was pared by 3 bases and J by 4 bases, with 10 bases between. The CDR3 DNA is TGTGCCAGCAGTTTGGGGCTGACGAATCAGCCCCAGCATTTT. It yields the protein CASSLGLTNQPQHF.

The J gene is TRBJ2-7, the V gene TRBV4-3; TRBD2 agrees at 10 bases. The CDR3 covers 15 residues. With V trimmed by 2 bases and J by 4 bases, 5 bases remained unmatched. Germline V gives CDR1 LGHNA, CDR2 YSLEER. The CDR3, as DNA: TGCGCCAGCAGCCAATCTAGCGGGAGCTTATACGAGCAGTACTTC. Amino acids: CASSQSSGSLYEQYF.

V gene TRBV7-6 combines with J gene TRBJ2-7; 10 bases are shared with TRBD2. The length of the CDR3 is 14 residues. The germline gives CDR1 SGHVS, CDR2 FNYEAQ. Trimming cost V 5 bases and J 6 bases; bases outside gene matches: 7. For the CDR3, the DNA is TGTGCCAGCAGCCTACTAGCGGGAACAAGCGAGCAGTACTTC. Its protein is CASSLLAGTSEQYF.